The 7 T cell receptor beta chains listed next were all sequenced from one sample in a study of T cells in localized non-small cell lung cancer. The table came from immunoSEQ multiplex PCR; TCRdb's copy has only in-frame clones and leaves some out. The table has under 3,000 clones, about 25% seen once. Here the sequenced sample was lung tumor tissue, taken before any cancer treatment. The source is a female donor at least 60 years old with stage I lung adenocarcinoma.

In this sample, this clone turned up a few times. V and J are TRBV10-2 and TRBJ2-1, with TRBD2 matching over 12 bases. The CDR3 has 15 amino acids. Trimming took 4 bases from V and 7 from J; bases not matched to a gene: 5. Germline CDR1 reads WSHSY; CDR2 reads SAAADI. CDR3 sequence: CASSVRTSGDNEQFF. DNA of the CDR3: TGCGCCAGCAGTGTAAGGACTAGCGGGGATAATGAGCAGTTCTTC.

The rearrangement links TRBV28 to TRBJ2-5; the D call may be TRBD1 or TRBD2 (6 bases each). V lost 6 bases to trimming and J lost 5 bases, with 22 bases between them. CDR3 length: 16 residues. Germline V lookup: CDR1 MDHEN, CDR2 SYDVKM. The CDR3 region is CASSPIREQRGETQYF. CDR3 DNA: TGTGCCAGCAGCCCCATCCGGGAGCAGAGGGGGGAGACCCAGTACTTC.

By share of the sample, this clone is medium-sized. The chain links TRBV28 to TRBJ1-5; TRBD1 is a possible D gene (6 bases). The germline V and J ends were trimmed by 6 bases and 3 bases, with 15 bases remaining between them. Germline CDR1 and CDR2: MDHEN and SYDVKM. The CDR3 is made up of 15 amino acids. The CDR3 loop reads CASREQGRVNQPQHF. The CDR3 DNA reads as TGTGCCAGCAGAGAACAGGGAAGGGTCAATCAGCCCCAGCATTTT.

The chain recombines TRBV6-8 with TRBJ2-1; D might be TRBD1 or TRBD2, each matching 5 bases. The CDR3 has 16 amino acids. Germline CDR1 MNHGY, CDR2 SAAAGT. V was clipped by 4 bases and J by 3 bases, with 16 bases between them. The CDR3: CASSSPVGARYNEQFF. The CDR3 nucleotides read TGTGCCAGCAGTTCCCCAGTCGGGGCGCGCTACAATGAGCAGTTCTTC.

This clone has a handful of counts. The gene calls are TRBV19 and TRBJ2-1, with D uncertain. In germline, CDR1 is LNHDA, CDR2 SQIVND (reference sequence). The CDR3 runs 17 residues. Trimming left V 3 bases short and J 5 bases short, with 20 bases between. Here the CDR3 DNA reads TGTGCCAGTAGTATCAGTTTAGTCCAGCGTTCAGACAATGAGCAGTTCTTC. This gives the protein CASSISLVQRSDNEQFF.

The rearrangement links TRBV11-3 to TRBJ2-5; 9 bases are a match to TRBD2. V shed 0 bases, J shed 5 bases, and the junction held 4 bases outside the gene matches. This CDR3 contains 15 residues. The V gene's germline CDR1 is SGHNT and CDR2 YENEEA. The CDR3 region has the DNA TGTGCCAGCAGCTTAGAGGTAGCGGGAGACGAGACCCAGTACTTC. This sequence encodes CASSLEVAGDETQYF.

This chain links TRBV6-8 with TRBJ1-2; weak D call: TRBD1 (6 bases). V dropped 2 bases and J dropped 3 bases, with 22 bases sitting between them. Germline V lookup: CDR1 MNHGY, CDR2 SAAAGT. The CDR3 sequence is 18 residues long. CDR3 amino acids: CASSYKTSDRTNYYGYTF. In DNA form, the CDR3 reads TGTGCCAGCAGTTACAAGACAAGTGACAGGACTAATTACTATGGCTACACCTTC.